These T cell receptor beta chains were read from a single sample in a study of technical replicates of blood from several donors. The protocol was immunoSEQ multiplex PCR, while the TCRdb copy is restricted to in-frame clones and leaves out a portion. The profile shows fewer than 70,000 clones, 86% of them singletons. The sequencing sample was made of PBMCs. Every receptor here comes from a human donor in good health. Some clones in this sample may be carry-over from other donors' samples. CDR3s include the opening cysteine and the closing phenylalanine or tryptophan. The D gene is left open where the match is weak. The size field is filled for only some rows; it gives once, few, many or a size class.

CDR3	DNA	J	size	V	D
CASSFFRASEKLFF	TGTGCCAGCAGCTTTTTCAGGGCGTCTGAAAAACTGTTTTTT	TRBJ1-4	.	TRBV5-6	.
CASSPTEYSNQPQHF	TGTGCCAGCAGTCCGACGGAGTATAGCAATCAGCCCCAGCATTTT	TRBJ1-5	few	TRBV6-5	.
CASSLGGRETQYF	TGCGCCAGCAGCTTGGGGGGCCGGGAGACCCAGTACTTC	TRBJ2-5	.	TRBV5-1	.
CASSLGRHYEQYF	TGTGCCAGCAGCTTAGGGCGGCACTACGAGCAGTACTTC	TRBJ2-7	.	TRBV7-7	.
CASSQTAGYFGYTF	TGTGCCAGCAGTCAAACCGCAGGGTACTTTGGCTACACCTTC	TRBJ1-2	.	TRBV5-4	.
CASSQDVQGTNYGYTF	TGCGCCAGCAGCCAAGATGTACAGGGTACTAACTATGGCTACACCTTC	TRBJ1-2	.	TRBV4-3	.
CASSQTRTGGNTGELFF	TGCGCCAGCAGCCAGACGCGGACAGGGGGAAACACCGGGGAGCTGTTTTTT	TRBJ2-2	few	TRBV5-1	TRBD1
CASSSLAGGTQYF	TGTGCCAGCAGCTCTTTAGCGGGAGGGACCCAGTACTTC	TRBJ2-5	.	TRBV5-6	TRBD2
CASLRESFNEQFF	TGTGCCAGCCTAAGGGAGAGCTTCAATGAGCAGTTCTTC	TRBJ2-1	.	TRBV2	.
CASSLKEGGKNSPLHF	TGTGCCAGCAGCTTAAAGGAGGGAGGGAAAAATTCACCCCTCCACTTT	TRBJ1-6	.	TRBV7-2	.
CASSYSGTEYNEQFF	TGTGCCAGCAGTTACTCAGGGACAGAATACAATGAGCAGTTCTTC	TRBJ2-1	.	TRBV6-5	TRBD1
CASSLAGDEKLFF	TGTGCCAGCAGCTTAGCGGGAGATGAAAAACTGTTTTTT	TRBJ1-4	.	TRBV7-9	.
CAWSPGTASEAFF	TGTGCCTGGAGCCCCGGGACAGCTTCTGAAGCTTTCTTT	TRBJ1-1	.	TRBV30	TRBD1
CATNERGGNTGELFF	TGTGCCACCAATGAGCGGGGGGGAAACACCGGGGAGCTGTTTTTT	TRBJ2-2	.	TRBV10-3	TRBD2
CASSLGGHNSPLHF	TGTGCCAGCAGCTTAGGAGGGCATAATTCACCCCTCCACTTT	TRBJ1-6	.	TRBV11-2	.
CASSPRASGRGRELFF	TGTGCCAGCAGCCCGCGGGCTAGCGGGAGGGGACGGGAGCTGTTTTTT	TRBJ2-2	.	TRBV5-4	TRBD2
CASSFGAGETGELFF	TGCGCCAGCAGCTTCGGGGCAGGGGAAACCGGGGAGCTGTTTTTT	TRBJ2-2	.	TRBV5-1	.
CASSPRSGPSSYNEQFF	TGTGCCAGCAGCCCACGGAGCGGGCCAAGCTCCTACAATGAGCAGTTCTTC	TRBJ2-1	.	TRBV11-3	.
CASSRDRAGETQYF	TGCGCCAGCAGCAGAGACAGGGCCGGGGAGACCCAGTACTTC	TRBJ2-5	.	TRBV5-1	TRBD1
CASSLVGQGDHGYTF	TGTGCCAGCAGCTTAGTTGGGCAGGGGGATCATGGCTACACCTTC	TRBJ1-2	.	TRBV7-9	TRBD1
CASSSTLGGSGNTIYF	TGCGCCAGCAGCTCGACCCTTGGGGGGTCTGGAAACACCATATATTTT	TRBJ1-3	.	TRBV5-1	.
CASSGGARGTEAFF	TGCGCCAGCAGCGGAGGGGCGAGGGGTACTGAAGCTTTCTTT	TRBJ1-1	few	TRBV5-1	.
CASSLAREVAYEQYF	TGTGCCAGCAGCTTGGCACGGGAGGTCGCCTACGAGCAGTACTTC	TRBJ2-7	.	TRBV5-4	TRBD2
CASSYGPHTDTQYF	TGTGCCAGCAGTTACGGGCCACACACAGATACGCAGTATTTT	TRBJ2-3	.	TRBV6-5	.